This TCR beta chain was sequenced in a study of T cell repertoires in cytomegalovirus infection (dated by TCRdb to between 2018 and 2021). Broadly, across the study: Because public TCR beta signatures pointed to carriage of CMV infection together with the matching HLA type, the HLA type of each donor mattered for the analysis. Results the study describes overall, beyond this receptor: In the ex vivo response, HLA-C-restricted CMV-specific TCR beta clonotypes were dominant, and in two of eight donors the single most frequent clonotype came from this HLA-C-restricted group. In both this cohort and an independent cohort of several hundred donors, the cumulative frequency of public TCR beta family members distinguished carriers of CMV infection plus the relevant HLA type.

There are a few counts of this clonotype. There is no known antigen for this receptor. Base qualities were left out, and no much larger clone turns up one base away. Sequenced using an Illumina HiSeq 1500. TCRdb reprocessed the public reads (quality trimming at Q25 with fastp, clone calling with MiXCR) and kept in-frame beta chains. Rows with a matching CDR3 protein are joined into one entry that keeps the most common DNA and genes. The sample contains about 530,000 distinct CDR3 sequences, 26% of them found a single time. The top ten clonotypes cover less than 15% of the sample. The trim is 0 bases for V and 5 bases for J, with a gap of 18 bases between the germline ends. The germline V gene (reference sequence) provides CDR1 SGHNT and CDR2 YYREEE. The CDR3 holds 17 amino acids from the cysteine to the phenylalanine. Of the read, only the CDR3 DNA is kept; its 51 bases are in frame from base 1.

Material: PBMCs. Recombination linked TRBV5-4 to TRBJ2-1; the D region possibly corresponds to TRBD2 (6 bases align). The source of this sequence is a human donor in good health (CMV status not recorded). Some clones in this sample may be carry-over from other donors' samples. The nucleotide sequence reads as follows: TGTGCCAGCAGCTTGGACGGGGGTGGGCTAGCTAACAATGAGCAGTTCTTC. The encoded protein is CASSLDGGGLANNEQFF.